Here is one T cell receptor beta chain with its context. V was clipped by 0 bases and J by 7 bases; unmatched bases: 2. Germline V lookup: CDR1 GTSNPN, CDR2 SVGIG (reference sequence). CDR3 length: 12 amino acids. This sample is drawn from a study of CD8 T cells in Susac syndrome. Negative isolation was used for CD8+ and CD4+ T cells and FACS enrichment for TEMRA cells. A quantity of 0.5 to 1 ug RNA underwent reverse transcription using random hexamers. TCRdb passed the immunoSEQ multiplex PCR reads through MiXCR, listing each CDR3 protein once. The data contain some 240,000 distinct CDR3 sequences, about 95% of them singletons.

Input material: CD4+ T cells from PBMCs. The chain uses TRBV30 and TRBJ1-2, with 7 positions matching TRBD1. The sequence derives from a human donor with Susac syndrome. CDR3 sequence (DNA): TGTGCCTGGAGTGTACAGGGGACTGGCTACACCTTC. Translation: CAWSVQGTGYTF.